A single sample gave rise to the 20 T cell receptor beta chains below, sequenced in a study of spatial heterogeneity in lung cancer. One entry per CDR3 protein results from TCRdb running MiXCR on the 5' RACE reads. The sample holds some 120,000 distinct CDR3 sequences; less than 15% are singletons and the top ten take roughly 17%. Indicated time point: blood at routine non-recurrence follow-up after resection. The authors sequenced whole RNA from tumor, nontumor lung or frozen PBMC without sorting. Sequencing used PBMCs, obtained at follow-up. These receptors were obtained from a male donor with early-stage non-small cell lung cancer.

This clonotype was detected ten times or more. The V gene is TRBV20-1, the J gene TRBJ2-3; D is perhaps TRBD2 (7 bases). Germline V gene sequence: CDR1 DFQATT, CDR2 SNEGSKA (reference sequence). The CDR3 extends over 17 amino acids. Trimming cost V 8 bases and J 2 bases, with 26 bases left between them. CDR3 region: CSTPSRGASGHTDTQYF. CDR3 bases: TGCAGTACACCCTCCCGGGGGGCTAGCGGACACACAGATACGCAGTATTTT.

This clonotype was seen a handful of times. V is TRBV6-2 or TRBV6-3 and J is TRBJ1-1; D is unclear. Germline assignment: CDR1 MNHEY and CDR2 SVGEGT. The germline V and J ends were trimmed by 2 bases and 7 bases, with 8 bases remaining between them. The CDR3 is 12 amino acids. The CDR3 DNA reads TGTGCCAGCAGTTACAGGAGGAGTGAAGCTTTCTTT. It specifies CASSYRRSEAFF.

This clonotype was observed a handful of times. This chain connects TRBV5-6 to TRBJ1-1; no reliable D call. Between the trimmed V and J ends, which lost 4 bases and 0 bases, there was a span of 13 bases. This CDR3 comprises 15 residues. Germline V gene data show CDR1 as SGHDT and CDR2 as YYEEEE. The CDR3 nucleotides are TGTGCCAGCAGCACCTGGGGAGGGATGAACACTGAAGCTTTCTTT. Translation: CASSTWGGMNTEAFF.

The V and J genes are TRBV19 and TRBJ1-2; 8 bases map to TRBD1. CDR1 and CDR2 (germline): LNHDA, SQIVND (reference sequence). The CDR3 is made up of 16 amino acids. V lost 4 bases to trimming and J lost 1 base; unmatched junction nucleotides: 8. CDR3 coding DNA: TGTGCCAGTAGTAACCGCGCGGGACAGGTTAACTATGGCTACACCTTC. This sequence encodes CASSNRAGQVNYGYTF.

V is TRBV7-3 and J is TRBJ2-3, with D possibly called TRBD1 or TRBD2 (5 bases each). The V gene lost 5 bases and the J gene lost 10 bases, with 19 bases spanning the gap. In germline, CDR1 is SGHTA, CDR2 FQGTGA. The CDR3 is 14 amino acids. The CDR3: CASSLRDPRDPQYF. The DNA of the CDR3 is TGTGCCAGCAGCCTCCGGGACCCCCGAGACCCGCAGTATTTT. The full variable domain, its missing parts supplied by reference TRBV7-3 and TRBJ2-3, is GAGVSQTPSNKVTEKGKYVELRCDPISGHTALYWYRQSLGQGPEFLIYFQGTGAADDSGLPNDRFFAVRPEGSVSTLKIQRTERGDSAVYLCASSLRDPRDPQYFGPGTRLTVL.

This clonotype showed up just a few times. V gene TRBV27 combines with J gene TRBJ1-1, with 7 bases matching TRBD1. With 0 bases clipped from V and 6 bases from J, the junction kept 4 bases outside the gene matches. Per germline, CDR1 MNHEY and CDR2 SMNVEV (reference sequence). CDR3 length equals 14 residues. CDR3 protein: CASSLSKGAAEAFF. Written as DNA, the CDR3 is TGTGCCAGCAGTTTATCGAAGGGGGCGGCTGAAGCTTTCTTT.

Written as DNA, the CDR3 is TGTGCCAGCAGCTTACACCTTGATATCACCGGGGAGCTGTTTTTT. Its translation: CASSLHLDITGELFF. This chain connects TRBV7-9 to TRBJ2-2; no reliable D call. V was pared by 2 bases and J by 4 bases, with 11 bases between. The germline V gene has CDR1 SEHNR and CDR2 FQNEAQ (reference sequence). This CDR3 spans 15 amino acids.

This clonotype was observed at least ten times. The V and J genes are TRBV6-6 and TRBJ2-7; tentatively, D is TRBD1 or TRBD2 (5 bases each). Germline V gene data show CDR1 as MNHNY and CDR2 as SVGAGI (reference sequence). The CDR3 spans 13 residues. Trimming pared 5 bases from V and 2 bases from J, leaving 10 bases between. The CDR3 DNA sequence: TGTGCCAGCAGTAGGGGACGGACCTACGAGCAGTACTTC. Residues: CASSRGRTYEQYF.

This clonotype was detected ten times or more. The chain joins TRBV10-3 to TRBJ1-1, with D possibly TRBD1 on 5 matching bases. This CDR3 spans 13 amino acids. Deletions cut 9 bases from V and 0 bases from J, with 11 bases between. Germline loops: CDR1 ENHRY, CDR2 SYGVKD. Written as DNA, the CDR3 is TGTGCCATGGGGGGATTGTTGAACACTGAAGCTTTCTTT. It is translated as CAMGGLLNTEAFF.

This clonotype was counted only a few times. The chain is built from TRBV18 and TRBJ1-6; unclear D gene. The CDR3 sequence is 18 residues long. Germline CDR1 is KGHSH and CDR2 is LQKENI. The V end was cut by 3 bases, the J end by 10 bases, with 25 bases between. The CDR3 spells CASSPKVPLAMIWSPLHF. The CDR3 DNA is TGTGCCAGCTCACCCAAAGTTCCCCTTGCGATGATTTGGTCACCCCTCCACTTT.

The table lists this clonotype with many counts. The CDR3 nucleotides read TGCAGTGCTAGAGATCCCAGGGGTGGCAATCAGCCCCAGCATTTT. Protein sequence: CSARDPRGGNQPQHF. This chain joins TRBV20-1 and TRBJ1-5; possible D gene TRBD1, 6 bases. The CDR3 runs 15 residues. Germline CDR1 DFQATT, CDR2 SNEGSKA (reference sequence). The V end lost 0 bases, the J end lost 2 bases, and 11 bases lay between the germline ends.

Ten or more counts support this clonotype. This sequence joins TRBV7-2 and TRBJ2-3; a possible D gene is TRBD1 (5 bases). Germline V gene data show CDR1 as SGHTA and CDR2 as FQGNSA. This CDR3 spans 15 amino acids. Trimming stripped 2 bases from V and 4 bases from J, with 13 bases between. The CDR3 sequence: CASSLTRQFSDTQYF. As DNA, the CDR3 is TGTGCCAGCAGCTTAACCCGACAGTTTTCAGATACGCAGTATTTT. Complete variable domain (other parts from reference TRBV7-2 and TRBJ2-3): GAGVSQSPSNKVTEKGKDVELRCDPISGHTALYWYRQSLGQGLEFLIYFQGNSAPDKSGLPSDRFSAERTGGSVSTLTIQRTQQEDSAVYLCASSLTRQFSDTQYFGPGTRLTVL.

There are many counts of this clonotype. The chain employs TRBV7-6 and TRBJ2-5; the D call may be TRBD1 or TRBD2 (5 bases each). The V gene lost 6 bases and the J gene lost 5 bases, with 10 bases spanning the gap. The germline V gene has CDR1 SGHVS and CDR2 FNYEAQ. The CDR3 has 12 amino acids. Here the CDR3 reads CASRQEAETQYF. DNA of the CDR3: TGTGCCAGCAGACAGGAGGCGGAGACCCAGTACTTC.

V gene TRBV7-3 combines with J gene TRBJ2-3; D not certain. V was cut by 1 base and J by 3 bases, with 5 bases left in between. The CDR3 has 13 residues. Germline V gene lookup returns CDR1 SGHTA and CDR2 FQGTGA. The CDR3 sequence: CASSLRQTDTQYF. The CDR3 DNA is TGTGCCAGCAGCTTAAGGCAGACAGATACGCAGTATTTT.

This clonotype was observed at least ten times. The rearrangement joins TRBV4-3 to TRBJ1-5, with a possible D match to TRBD1 (6 bases). CDR1 and CDR2 (germline): LGHNA, YSLEER. The CDR3 has 16 residues. Trimming stripped 0 bases from V and 5 bases from J, with 14 bases between. The CDR3 protein is CASSQDGPGVDQPQHF. The CDR3 bases are TGCGCCAGCAGCCAAGATGGGCCAGGGGTAGATCAGCCCCAGCATTTT.

The table lists this clonotype with many counts. V is TRBV5-1 and J is TRBJ1-4; TRBD1 matches at 8 bases. This CDR3 comprises 16 residues. Per the germline V gene, CDR1 is SGHRS and CDR2 is YFSETQ. Germline trimming cut 0 bases from V and 3 bases from J; bases unmatched to any gene: 4. CDR3 amino acids: CASSLAPQGANEKLFF. The DNA for the CDR3 is TGCGCCAGCAGCTTGGCCCCACAGGGGGCTAATGAAAAACTGTTTTTT.

The V gene is TRBV18, the J gene TRBJ1-5; 7 bases are shared with TRBD1. CDR1 is KGHSH, CDR2 LQKENI, per germline. J lost 6 bases, V lost 6 bases, and 8 bases had no gene match. This CDR3 comprises 14 residues. The DNA of the CDR3 is TGTGCCAGCTCGGGTCGGGACAGTGGTCAGCCCCAGCATTTT. This gives the protein CASSGRDSGQPQHF.

This clonotype was recorded a few times. This chain connects TRBV10-1 to TRBJ2-5; D is undetermined. The CDR3 runs 13 residues. Germline V lookup: CDR1 WNHNN, CDR2 SYGVQD (reference sequence). Trimming removed 5 bases from V and 1 base from J, with 8 bases in between. CDR3 sequence reads: CASSRYGQETQYF. CDR3 DNA: TGCGCCAGCAGTCGATATGGCCAAGAGACCCAGTACTTC.

In its sample, this clonotype was seen a few times. This chain links TRBV3-1 with TRBJ2-5; D gene ambiguous. Germline assignment: CDR1 LGHDT and CDR2 YNNKEL (reference sequence). The CDR3 consists of 16 residues. V lost 3 bases and J 0 bases, leaving 14 bases between the germline ends. The CDR3, as DNA: TGTGCCAGCAGCCATCTTGAAAACATATACCAAGAGACCCAGTACTTC. It specifies CASSHLENIYQETQYF.

The chain recombines TRBV9 with TRBJ2-1, with TRBD2 matching over 11 bases. Germline assignment: CDR1 SGDLS and CDR2 YYNGEE. V trimming: 2 bases; J trimming: 4 bases; junction bases outside the gene matches: 5. This CDR3 has 16 residues. The CDR3 DNA follows: TGTGCCAGCAGCGTTGGGACTAGCGGCCTATACAATGAGCAGTTCTTC. It yields the protein CASSVGTSGLYNEQFF.